This T cell receptor beta chain emerged from a study of shared clonotypes between healthy human individuals (dated by TCRdb to the early 2020s). In terms of the full investigation: A few men and two women, aged 18 to 49 years, made up the cohort. For each donor, CD4 naive and CD4 memory were each given three plates, CD8 naive was given two plates, and CD8 memory was given one plate. To estimate repertoire size and how much clonotype sharing occurs between individuals, the study deeply sequenced the blood TCR repertoires of five healthy adults. Different laboratories and diverse techniques were used to prepare libraries and sequence TCR repertoires, to increase sequencing depth and limit assay-specific biases. Per donor, leukapheresis produced somewhere between about 0.94 and 9 billion PBMCs.

Using the deep immunoSEQ assay, TCR CDR3 regions were amplified from genomic DNA by multiplex PCR. Extracted genomic DNA from each cell subset was distributed evenly across all wells of several immunoSEQ 96-well plates, and each plate was treated as a replicate. For sorted subsets, approximately 190 ng of genomic DNA, equivalent to about 30,000 T cell genomes, went into each replicate PCR. The purified libraries were quantified using a Qubit 3.0 fluorometer, sized with a Bioanalyzer 2100, and then quantified again using the KAPA Library Quantification kit. A separate single-read 150-cycle Illumina NextSeq 550 flow cell was used to sequence each immunoSEQ 96-well plate. Per the source publication's procedure: The immunoSEQ output contained only junctional sequences without quality scores, so filtering could not match that applied to full-length reads. To assign V/J genes and CDR3, sequences were annotated against IMGT germline references using PyIR, a Python wrapper for IgBLAST v1.9. Reads with weak V/J assignments (E-value above 1e-6), missing CDR3, stop codons, out-of-frame junctions, or ambiguous translated residues were removed. V3J clonotypes were defined by identical inferred V gene, J gene, and CDR3 amino acid sequence. Percentage overlap between repertoires was computed as shared unique clonotypes divided by the size of the smaller repertoire. Repertoire richness was assessed with RTK rarefaction, the Chao1 estimator, and Recon v2.1 estimates of unobserved clonotypes. Generation probabilities for all TCRbeta clonotypes obtained by the gDNA method from a few donors were computed using OLGA. TCRdb re-hosts the immuneACCESS table, in-frame sequences only. Its copies lack some clones; in the studies checked, an unresolved V gene accounts for under half of them, and the cause for the rest is not known. Clone size and the V and J calls come from that table; the DNA yielded D and trimming. The sample profile shows 600,000 or so clones; about 95% of them were found once. The top ten hold approximately 0.11% of the sample.

In regard to this clone: The antigen it binds to is not known. No quality values exist for individual bases; no much larger clone is one base distant.

What the study reported, not specific to this receptor: Pairwise subsampling led to the expectation that sequencing depth would affect the degree of clonotype sharing among donors. Sampling was restricted to blood, and TCR repertoires in tissue are likely to differ from TCR repertoires in blood. About 4.5% of naive CD4, roughly 3.6% of naive CD8, about 2.5% of memory CD4, and about 0.4% of memory CD8 clonotypes were shared across a few donors. Clonotypes shared by all four sorted-subset donors showed higher generation probabilities than non-shared clonotypes. The genetic and exposure-history diversity represented was limited by the small number of donors. Rarefaction of sorted-subset datasets indicated incomplete sequencing despite the large sequencing depth. Naive subsets generally had larger estimated clonotype richness than memory subsets did.

CD8 naive samples consisted of CD45RO-negative cells that were positively selected for CCR7, yielding a CD45RA+CCR7+ population without TemRA cells. The donors were healthy, HIV-negative adults who had no recently reported acute infections or vaccinations. All donors were Caucasian adults living in Nashville, Tennessee, USA. After blood collection by leukapheresis, PBMCs were isolated using Ficoll-Histopaque density gradient centrifugation and then cryopreserved in the vapor phase of liquid nitrogen. Analytical flow cytometry was used to check the purity and quantity of each magnetically sorted T cell population. From each sorted fraction, genomic DNA was isolated and quantified by UV absorbance on a Nanodrop 2000c. The sample was naive CD8+ T cells sorted from blood. The sample's cell subset or site label, in plain terms: CD45RA+CCR7+. This receptor was taken from a woman between 25 and 40 years old in good health.

The CDR3 region reads CASSQDGGQGGLFF. The DNA is as follows: TGCGCCAGCAGCCAAGATGGCGGGCAGGGAGGGCTGTTTTTT. This sequence uses TRBV4-1 and TRBJ2-2; TRBD2 is a weak D gene call, 6 bases matching. Looking up the germline V gene yields CDR1 MGHRA and CDR2 YSYEKL. V is reduced by 0 bases and J by 13 bases, leaving a spacing of 15 bases between them. The CDR3 contains 14 residues, cysteine and phenylalanine counted. Only CDR3 DNA is held: 42 bases, read in frame from base 1.